The subject of this entry is one T cell receptor (beta chain). Antigen: not known. The data were taken from a study of cytomegalovirus exposure and HLA in healthy donors. Study-wide points: The authors confirmed in vitro that a few CMV-associated chains were specific for CMV antigens. In an earlier analysis, in several hundred donors, most V segments appeared productive either ~87% or ~30% of the time.

Between the trimmed V and J ends, which lost 4 bases and 5 bases, there was a span of 6 bases. In germline, CDR1 is SGHNT, CDR2 YYREEE (reference sequence). The CDR3 extends over 11 amino acids. Use of 60 Vbeta and 13 Jbeta primers characterized the PCR. The authors' processing: Per a later analysis, the number of unique TCR beta chains was some 82 million, of which 10 million to 11 million were shared. Assay used: immunoSEQ multiplex PCR; TCRdb lists only in-frame clones, some missing. The V and J calls and clone size were taken over from that table, and D and trimming were inferred from the DNA. Here the sample table reports approximately 38,000 clones.

The chain uses TRBV5-4 and TRBJ2-5; D is unclear. The sequenced sample consisted of PBMCs. This receptor was obtained from a middle-aged man in good health and CMV-seropositive. In DNA form, the CDR3 reads TGTGCCAGCAGCGCTCAGGAGACCCAGTACTTC. Translated: CASSAQETQYF.